This TCR beta chain was found in a study of early T cells in non-severe SARS-CoV-2 infection (TCRdb year 2021). Regarding the study in general: Bulk RNA from unsorted whole blood was used for TCR sequencing, so alpha and beta chains could not be paired. Summary of the overall study and its limitations: VDJdb matching was skewed toward anti-spike CD8 responses and likely underestimated virus-specific expansions by missing private and CD4 specificities.

A case-control design nested within a healthcare worker cohort in London, UK, was used, with weekly nasopharyngeal swab PCR tests and blood sampling performed. Healthcare workers were enrolled in the week of the UK lockdown, from 23 to 31 March 2020, and were followed every week for up to about 15 weeks. Preparation of the library involved 5' RACE. The run used a NextSeq 500. Unique molecular identifiers were attached to individual cDNA molecules in the TCR library protocol so that sequencing error and PCR bias could be corrected. Both TCR alpha and beta chains were sequenced, and tight co-correlation was observed between alpha and beta sequence abundances in each sample. Regarding the original processing steps: V gene, J gene and CDR3 annotation of TCR sequences was performed with Decombinator V4. TCRs were defined as expanded if a significant change between any two time points was detected under a Poisson model with p below 0.0001. TCR abundances were normalised to the total number of TCRs sequenced in each sample and reported as counts per million. TRAV1-2 paired with TRAJ12, TRAJ20 or TRAJ33 defined MAIT TCRs, while TRAV10 paired with TRAJ18 defined iNKT TCRs. VDJdb, accessed 1 November 2021, was searched for CMV, EBV and SARS-CoV-2 annotated TCRs, excluding TCRs annotated for multiple antigens. In TCRdb, the public reads were trimmed at Q25 with fastp and aligned with MiXCR, with productive beta chains retained. Rows with one shared CDR3 protein collapse into an entry with the most common genes and DNA. None of the V and J calls come from the authors' own analysis; TCRdb made them. Counted in this sample were more than 50,000 distinct CDR3 sequences; 4.5% to 7% of them appeared once. Of the sample, roughly 7% is held by the ten largest clones.

This clonotype was seen at least ten times. This clone's antigen is unknown. Nothing much larger sits one base from this clone, and base qualities are not available. The germline V gene supplies CDR1 SNHLY and CDR2 FYNNEI. Relative to germline, V is missing 6 bases and J is missing 1 base, with 11 bases of the junction outside any gene match. There are 16 amino acids in the CDR3, from cysteine to phenylalanine inclusive. Just the 48-base CDR3 DNA is kept, in frame starting at base 1. The sequenced sample consisted of whole blood. The source is an adult who was a healthcare worker with PCR-confirmed SARS-CoV-2 infection or an uninfected control (not recorded which). The sequence is built from TRBV2 and TRBJ2-7; 8 bases in the junction line up with TRBD2. The DNA sequence follows: TGTGCCAGCAGACCTACACTAGCGGACTTTTCCTACGAGCAGTACTTC. Translation gives CASRPTLADFSYEQYF.